This TCR beta chain was observed in a study of blood T cells in healthy people across ages. On the study more broadly: Template switching picked up about one barcoded beta molecule for each two T cells.

Primed by a sample-barcoded 5' primer and a J-beta primer mix, a second PCR proceeded for 7 to 11 cycles. Each cDNA molecule carried a tag from a template-switch adaptor that contained 12 random nucleotides. MiXCR, applied by TCRdb to the 5' RACE reads, yields one record per CDR3 protein. This table holds hundreds of thousands of distinct CDR3 sequences, under 25% found once. Sequenced: blood. The source of this sequence is a man aged 65 to 85 in good health.

CDR3 loop: CASNPGTGTDTQYF. The DNA of the CDR3 is TGTGCCAGCAACCCCGGGACAGGCACAGATACGCAGTATTTT. The J gene is TRBJ2-3, the V gene TRBV9; 7 nucleotides match TRBD1. The V gene's germline CDR1 is SGDLS and CDR2 YYNGEE. J gave up 1 base and V 6 bases, and 5 bases lay outside the gene matches. This CDR3 is built from 14 residues.